These 10 T cell receptor beta chains share one sample of origin, sequenced in a study of T-cell memory formation after mild COVID-19. TCRdb fed the 5' RACE reads into MiXCR, producing one record per CDR3 protein. The data show around 190,000 distinct CDR3 sequences, less than 20% seen once. Sequenced sample: PBMCs or a T cell subset sorted from them (not recorded which). The receptors here all came from a man between 18 and 35 years old who had mild COVID-19 (a few samples of this study predate the infection). Cell type and time point are not known.

V and J are TRBV7-2 and TRBJ2-1; D might be TRBD2 (5 bases). V dropped 3 bases and J dropped 10 bases, with 13 bases sitting between them. The CDR3 has 13 amino acids. Looked up from germline, CDR1 is SGHTA and CDR2 is FQGNSA. This CDR3 is CASSFERRREQFF. In DNA form, the CDR3 reads TGTGCCAGCAGCTTTGAGAGAAGGAGGGAGCAGTTCTTC.

V usage is TRBV20-1 and J usage is TRBJ2-5; TRBD2 matches at 8 bases. Germline assignment: CDR1 DFQATT and CDR2 SNEGSKA (reference sequence). The CDR3 loop spans 12 amino acids. V shed 1 base and J 5 bases; nucleotides not matched to a gene: 0. The CDR3 protein is CSARGGGETQYF. Written as DNA, the CDR3 is TGCAGTGCTAGAGGCGGGGGGGAGACCCAGTACTTC.

This clonotype has more than one count but fewer than ten. In nucleotides, the CDR3 is TGTGCCAGCAGCTTAGGGGCGCTCGATGAAAAACTGTTTTTT. It is translated as CASSLGALDEKLFF. The V and J genes are TRBV7-8 and TRBJ1-4; D is uncertain. The CDR3 has 14 amino acids. Germline V gives CDR1 SGHVS, CDR2 FQNEAQ. V was shortened by 1 base and J by 6 bases, with 9 bases between the two germline ends.

This clonotype has only a few counts. This chain links TRBV12-3 or TRBV12-4 with TRBJ2-2; D is unresolved. The CDR3 totals 13 residues. V was shortened by 1 base and J by 13 bases, with 13 bases between the two germline ends. CDR3 sequence reads: CASSLGRAERLFF. CDR3 nucleotides: TGTGCCAGCAGTTTAGGCCGGGCCGAACGGCTGTTTTTT.

The chain carries TRBV7-9 and TRBJ1-1; D call uncertain. V lost 1 base, J lost 8 bases, and 11 bases lay in between. Germline V gives CDR1 SEHNR, CDR2 FQNEAQ (reference sequence). The CDR3 contains 13 residues. This CDR3 reads CASSLVTDSEAFF. CDR3 nucleotides: TGTGCCAGCAGCTTAGTAACCGATTCCGAAGCTTTCTTT.

This clonotype was detected only a few times. This chain uses TRBV20-1 with TRBJ2-2; unclear D gene. The CDR3 consists of 13 residues. The germline V and J ends were trimmed by 3 bases and 1 base, with 6 bases remaining between them. Germline CDR1 reads DFQATT; CDR2 reads SNEGSKA (reference sequence). The DNA for the CDR3 is TGCAGTGCTAGTAGGGAGAACACCGGGGAGCTGTTTTTT. Protein product: CSASRENTGELFF.

This clonotype was seen only a few times. CDR3 in amino acids: CASSPHRESEAFF. The CDR3 DNA is TGTGCCAGCTCACCACACAGGGAGTCCGAAGCTTTCTTT. The chain combines TRBV18 with TRBJ1-1; D might be TRBD1 (6 bases). V was trimmed by 1 base and J by 8 bases, leaving 11 bases between them. The CDR3 totals 13 residues. Germline V lookup: CDR1 KGHSH, CDR2 LQKENI.

This clonotype was detected only a few times. V usage is TRBV2 and J usage is TRBJ1-2, with 8 bases fitting TRBD1. The trim removed 5 bases at V and 3 bases at J, leaving 8 bases unmatched. The CDR3 extends over 15 amino acids. In germline, CDR1 is SNHLY, CDR2 FYNNEI. CDR3 in DNA: TGTGCCAGCAGTCTGGACAGGGTAAATGACTATGGCTACACCTTC. It translates to CASSLDRVNDYGYTF.

The rearrangement joins TRBV7-6 to TRBJ2-7, with TRBD1 matching 8 bases. The CDR3 loop spans 14 amino acids. Germline CDR1 SGHVS, CDR2 FNYEAQ. The J segment lost 5 bases and the V segment lost 5 bases, leaving 8 bases of the junction unmatched. The CDR3 DNA reads TGTGCCAGCAGCCCTAGACAGGGGAGAAACGAGCAGTACTTC. Its translation: CASSPRQGRNEQYF. Using reference TRBV7-6 and TRBJ2-7 for the parts outside the CDR3, the full variable domain is GAGVSQSPRYKVTKRGQDVALRCDPISGHVSLYWYRQALGQGPEFLTYFNYEAQQDKSGLPNDRFSAERPEGSISTLTIQRTEQRDSAMYRCASSPRQGRNEQYFGPGTRLTVT.

This chain connects TRBV6-6 to TRBJ1-1; TRBD1 agrees at 8 bases. After removal of 5 bases from V and 6 bases from J, the junction contained 8 bases not matched to a gene. The CDR3 loop spans 14 amino acids. CDR1 and CDR2 (germline): MNHNY, SVGAGI (reference sequence). CDR3 sequence (DNA): TGTGCCAGCAGTCGTGGACAGGGTAAATCTGAAGCTTTCTTT. Protein product: CASSRGQGKSEAFF.